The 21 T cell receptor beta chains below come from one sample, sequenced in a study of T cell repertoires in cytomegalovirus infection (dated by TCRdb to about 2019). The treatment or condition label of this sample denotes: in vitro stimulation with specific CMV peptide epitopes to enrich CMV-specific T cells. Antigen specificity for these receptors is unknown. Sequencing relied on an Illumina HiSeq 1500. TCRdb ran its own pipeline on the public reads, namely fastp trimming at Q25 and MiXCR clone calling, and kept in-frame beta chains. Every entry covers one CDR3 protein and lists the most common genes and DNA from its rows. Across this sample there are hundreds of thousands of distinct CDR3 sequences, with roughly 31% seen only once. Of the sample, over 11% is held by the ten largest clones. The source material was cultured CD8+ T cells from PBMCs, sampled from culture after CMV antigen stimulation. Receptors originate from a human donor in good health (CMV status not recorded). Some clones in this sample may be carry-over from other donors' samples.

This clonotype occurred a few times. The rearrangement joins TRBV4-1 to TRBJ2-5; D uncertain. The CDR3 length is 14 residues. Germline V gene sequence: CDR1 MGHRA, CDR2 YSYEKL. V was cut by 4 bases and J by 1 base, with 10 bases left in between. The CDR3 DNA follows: TGCGCCAGCAGCCCGTACGACATCCAAGAGACCCAGTACTTC. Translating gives CASSPYDIQETQYF.

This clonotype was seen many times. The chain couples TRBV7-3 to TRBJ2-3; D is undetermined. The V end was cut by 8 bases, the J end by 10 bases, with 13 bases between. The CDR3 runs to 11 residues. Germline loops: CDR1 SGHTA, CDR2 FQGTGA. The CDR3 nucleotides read TGTGCCAGCGGCCCCCCGGGTGCGCAGTATTTT. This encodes CASGPPGAQYF.

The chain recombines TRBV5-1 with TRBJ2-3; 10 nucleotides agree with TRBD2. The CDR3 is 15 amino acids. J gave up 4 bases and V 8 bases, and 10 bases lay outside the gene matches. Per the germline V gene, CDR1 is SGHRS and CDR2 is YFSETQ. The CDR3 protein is CASRTLAGEADTQYF. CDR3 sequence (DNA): TGCGCCAGTCGAACTCTAGCGGGGGAAGCAGATACGCAGTATTTT.

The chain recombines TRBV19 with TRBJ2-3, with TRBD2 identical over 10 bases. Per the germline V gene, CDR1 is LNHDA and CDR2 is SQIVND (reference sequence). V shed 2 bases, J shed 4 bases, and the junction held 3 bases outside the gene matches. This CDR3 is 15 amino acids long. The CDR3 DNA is TGTGCCAGTAGTATACGGCTAGCGGGGGCAGATACGCAGTATTTT. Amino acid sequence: CASSIRLAGADTQYF.

The DNA for the CDR3 is TGTGCCAGCAGCCTCCGGGACACCAAAGAGACCCAGTACTTC. Translation: CASSLRDTKETQYF. V is TRBV6-6 and J is TRBJ2-5, with D possibly being TRBD1 (6 bases). V was trimmed by 6 bases and J by 3 bases, leaving 14 bases between them. The CDR3 loop spans 14 amino acids. Germline V gene lookup returns CDR1 MNHNY and CDR2 SVGAGI (reference sequence).

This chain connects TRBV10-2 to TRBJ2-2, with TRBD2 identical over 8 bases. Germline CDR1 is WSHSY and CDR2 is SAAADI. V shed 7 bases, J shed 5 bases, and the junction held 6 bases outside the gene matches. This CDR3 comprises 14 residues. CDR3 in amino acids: CASTAGGGTGELFF. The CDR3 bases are TGCGCCAGCACCGCGGGGGGCGGGACCGGGGAGCTGTTTTTT.

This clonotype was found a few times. The CDR3 here is CASSYARRNTEAFF. CDR3 nucleotide sequence: TGTGCCAGCAGTTACGCACGGAGGAACACTGAAGCTTTCTTT. This chain connects TRBV6-6 to TRBJ1-1; D call uncertain. This CDR3 spans 14 amino acids. CDR1 is MNHNY and CDR2 is SVGAGI in the germline V gene (reference sequence). Trimming stripped 2 bases from V and 1 base from J, with 8 bases between.

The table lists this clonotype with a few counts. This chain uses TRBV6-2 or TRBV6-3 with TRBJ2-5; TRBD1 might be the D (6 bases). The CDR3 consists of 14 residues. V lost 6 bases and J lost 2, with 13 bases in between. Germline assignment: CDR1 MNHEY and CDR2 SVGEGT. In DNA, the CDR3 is TGTGCCAGCAGGGTTGGGGGCCCTCAAGAGACCCAGTACTTC. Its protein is CASRVGGPQETQYF.

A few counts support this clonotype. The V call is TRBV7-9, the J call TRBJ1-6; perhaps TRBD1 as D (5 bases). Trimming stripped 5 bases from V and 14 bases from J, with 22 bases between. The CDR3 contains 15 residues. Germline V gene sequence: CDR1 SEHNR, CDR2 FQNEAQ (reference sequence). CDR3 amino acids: CASSDGGLSISALHF. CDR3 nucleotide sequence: TGTGCCAGCAGCGACGGGGGACTTTCAATTTCGGCCCTCCACTTT.

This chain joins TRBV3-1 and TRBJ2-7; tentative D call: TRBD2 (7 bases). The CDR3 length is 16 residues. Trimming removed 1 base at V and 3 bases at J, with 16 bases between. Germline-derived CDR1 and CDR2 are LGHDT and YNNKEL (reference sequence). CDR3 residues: CASSQGRGAGVYEQYF. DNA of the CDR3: TGTGCCAGCAGCCAAGGTCGGGGGGCGGGGGTCTACGAGCAGTACTTC.

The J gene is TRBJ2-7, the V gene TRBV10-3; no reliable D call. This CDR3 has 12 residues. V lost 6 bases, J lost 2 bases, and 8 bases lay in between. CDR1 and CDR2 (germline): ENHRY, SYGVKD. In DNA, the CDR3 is TGTGCCATCAGAGAAGGGCCCTACGAGCAGTACTTC. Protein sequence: CAIREGPYEQYF.

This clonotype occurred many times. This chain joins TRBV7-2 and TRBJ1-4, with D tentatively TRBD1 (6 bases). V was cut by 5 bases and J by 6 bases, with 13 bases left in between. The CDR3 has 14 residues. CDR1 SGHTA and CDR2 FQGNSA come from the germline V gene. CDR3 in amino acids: CASSPRGLYEKLFF. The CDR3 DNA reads TGTGCCAGCAGCCCCAGGGGTCTTTATGAAAAACTGTTTTTT.

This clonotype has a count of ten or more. CDR3 bases: TGTGCCAGCAGCTTAGAGACTAGCGTAACCCTATCGGGTGAGCAGTTCTTC. Its translation: CASSLETSVTLSGEQFF. The chain joins TRBV7-2 to TRBJ2-1; 8 bases line up with TRBD2. Germline V CDR1 and CDR2: SGHTA, FQGNSA. Trimming took 1 base from V and 9 from J; bases not matched to a gene: 14. The CDR3 spans 17 residues.

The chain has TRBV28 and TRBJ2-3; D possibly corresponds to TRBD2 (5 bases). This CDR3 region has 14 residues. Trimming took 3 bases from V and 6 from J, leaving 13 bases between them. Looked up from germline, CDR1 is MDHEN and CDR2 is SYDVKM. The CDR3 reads CASSFVARRDTQYF. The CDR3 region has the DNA TGTGCCAGCAGTTTCGTAGCGCGGCGGGATACGCAGTATTTT. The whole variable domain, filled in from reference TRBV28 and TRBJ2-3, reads DVKVTQSSRYLVKRTGEKVFLECVQDMDHENMFWYRQDPGLGLRLIYFSYDVKMKEKGDIPEGYSVSREKKERFSLILESASTNQTSMYLCASSFVARRDTQYFGPGTRLTVL.

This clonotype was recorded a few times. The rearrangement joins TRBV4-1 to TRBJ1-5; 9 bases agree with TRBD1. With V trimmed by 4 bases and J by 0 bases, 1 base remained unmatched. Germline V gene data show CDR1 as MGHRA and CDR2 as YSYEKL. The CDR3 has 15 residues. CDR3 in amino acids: CASSPQGASNQPQHF. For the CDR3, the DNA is TGCGCCAGCAGCCCACAGGGGGCTAGCAATCAGCCCCAGCATTTT.

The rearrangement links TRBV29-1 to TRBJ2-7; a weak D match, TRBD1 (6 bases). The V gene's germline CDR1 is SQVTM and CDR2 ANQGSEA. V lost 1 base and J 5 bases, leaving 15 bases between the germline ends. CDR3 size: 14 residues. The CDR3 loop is CSVEGDMGIDEQYF. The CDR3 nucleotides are TGCAGCGTTGAAGGGGACATGGGAATAGACGAGCAGTACTTC.

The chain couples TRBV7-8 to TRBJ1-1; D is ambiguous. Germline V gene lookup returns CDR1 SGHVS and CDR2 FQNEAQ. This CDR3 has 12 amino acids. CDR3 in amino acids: CTGQDPNTEAFF. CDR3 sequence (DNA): TGTACCGGTCAAGACCCGAACACTGAAGCTTTCTTT.

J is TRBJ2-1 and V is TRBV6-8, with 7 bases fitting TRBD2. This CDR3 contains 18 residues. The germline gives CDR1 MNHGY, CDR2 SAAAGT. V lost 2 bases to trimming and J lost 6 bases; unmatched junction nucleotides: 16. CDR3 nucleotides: TGTGCCAGCAGTTACCAGGGTTCGCGGCGGGGGTCCCCCAATGAGCAGTTCTTC. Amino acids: CASSYQGSRRGSPNEQFF.

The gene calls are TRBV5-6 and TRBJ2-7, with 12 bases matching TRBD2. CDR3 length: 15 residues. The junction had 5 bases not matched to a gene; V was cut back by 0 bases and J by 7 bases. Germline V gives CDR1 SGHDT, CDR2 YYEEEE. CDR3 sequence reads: CASSLELAGGIEQYF. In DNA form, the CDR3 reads TGTGCCAGCAGCTTGGAACTAGCGGGGGGTATTGAGCAGTACTTC.

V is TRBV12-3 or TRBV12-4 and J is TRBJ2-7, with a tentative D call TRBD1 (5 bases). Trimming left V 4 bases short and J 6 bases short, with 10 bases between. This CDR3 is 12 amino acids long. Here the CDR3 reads CASSSTVGEQYV. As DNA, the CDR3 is TGTGCCAGCAGTTCGACAGTTGGCGAGCAGTACGTC.

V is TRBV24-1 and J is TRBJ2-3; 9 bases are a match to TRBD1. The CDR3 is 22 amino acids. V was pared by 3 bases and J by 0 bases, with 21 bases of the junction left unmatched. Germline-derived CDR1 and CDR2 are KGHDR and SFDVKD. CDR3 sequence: CATSDPRPERQGVYPSTDTQYF. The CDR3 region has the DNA TGTGCCACCAGTGATCCCAGGCCGGAGAGACAGGGGGTCTATCCAAGCACAGATACGCAGTATTTT.